This entry lists 26 T cell receptor beta chains sequenced from one sample in a study of shared clonotypes between healthy human individuals. Data came from immunoSEQ multiplex PCR; TCRdb stores just in-frame clones and leaves some out. The sample lists about 2 million clones, roughly 94% seen once, with about 0.13% in the top ten. The specimen was naive CD4+ T cells sorted from blood. Sample subset: CD45RA+ positively selected. These receptors were taken from a man younger than 35 in good health.

The gene calls are TRBV4-1 and TRBJ1-3; the D gene is possibly TRBD1 (5 bases). The V gene lost 4 bases and the J gene lost 4 bases, with 17 bases spanning the gap. The CDR3 sequence is 16 residues long. Germline CDR1 is MGHRA and CDR2 is YSYEKL. CDR3 DNA: TGCGCCAGCAGCCCCCAGCCCGACAGAGCGGGAAACACCATATATTTT. Translating gives CASSPQPDRAGNTIYF.

V usage is TRBV7-9 and J usage is TRBJ2-7, with D possibly matching TRBD1 (5 bases). Looked up from germline, CDR1 is SEHNR and CDR2 is FQNEAQ (reference sequence). This CDR3 contains 16 residues. The ends were cut back, 6 bases at V and 6 bases at J, with 24 bases in the middle. CDR3 loop: CASSPRGFELGGEQYF. The CDR3, as DNA: TGTGCCAGCAGTCCAAGGGGCTTTGAATTGGGCGGCGAGCAGTACTTC.

V gene TRBV4-1 combines with J gene TRBJ1-3; D remains ambiguous. CDR3 length equals 16 residues. Looked up from germline, CDR1 is MGHRA and CDR2 is YSYEKL. V was trimmed by 0 bases and J by 4 bases, leaving 13 bases between them. This CDR3 is CASSQDVLQLGNTIYF. The CDR3, as DNA: TGCGCCAGCAGCCAAGATGTGTTGCAGTTAGGAAACACCATATATTTT.

The chain carries TRBV5-6 and TRBJ2-5; D is possibly TRBD2 (5 bases). The CDR3 totals 17 residues. Trimming stripped 2 bases from V and 5 bases from J, with 22 bases between. Germline CDR1 reads SGHDT; CDR2 reads YYEEEE. The CDR3 spells CASSFFLSRGQSETQYF. CDR3 nucleotides: TGTGCCAGCAGCTTCTTTCTAAGTAGAGGGCAATCGGAGACCCAGTACTTC.

This rearrangement joins TRBV30 to TRBJ1-5, with D perhaps TRBD1 (5 bases). V was clipped by 1 base and J by 1 base, with 8 bases between them. CDR3 size: 14 residues. The V gene's germline CDR1 is GTSNPN and CDR2 SVGIG (reference sequence). The CDR3 region has the DNA TGTGCCTGGAGTGATTGGGACAGCAATCAGCCCCAGCATTTT. Translation: CAWSDWDSNQPQHF.

CDR3 sequence reads: CASSLWPDTQYF. CDR3 nucleotides: TGTGCCAGCAGCTTATGGCCCGATACGCAGTATTTT. V is TRBV13 and J is TRBJ2-3; D unresolved. Per germline, CDR1 PRHDT and CDR2 FYEKMQ (reference sequence). The CDR3 sequence is 12 residues long. Trimming removed 2 bases from V and 6 bases from J, with 6 bases in between.

Remarks on this clone: A much larger clone is a single base away; this may be a read error. The V call is TRBV9, the J call TRBJ1-1; D unclear. The germline gives CDR1 SGDLS, CDR2 YYNGEE. The CDR3 covers 13 residues. V was trimmed by 5 bases and J by 2 bases, leaving 10 bases between them. Written as DNA, the CDR3 is TGTGCCAGCAGAAGGACGGAAAACACTGAAGCTTTCTTT. As protein: CASRRTENTEAFF.

The V gene is TRBV30, the J gene TRBJ2-2, with unresolved D. Germline V lookup: CDR1 GTSNPN, CDR2 SVGIG (reference sequence). This CDR3 contains 15 residues. Trimming left V 5 bases short and J 0 bases short, with 13 bases between. The CDR3 loop is CAWAALGSNTGELFF. Here the CDR3 DNA reads TGTGCCTGGGCCGCCCTGGGATCGAACACCGGGGAGCTGTTTTTT.

This clone was recorded once. V gene TRBV10-1 combines with J gene TRBJ2-7, with TRBD2 as a possible D gene (6 bases). The CDR3 spans 16 residues. V lost 5 bases and J lost 2, with 19 bases in between. Per germline, CDR1 WNHNN and CDR2 SYGVQD (reference sequence). The DNA for the CDR3 is TGCGCCAGCAGTCCCACAGGTCTTCGCGGGACCTACGAGCAGTACTTC. This sequence encodes CASSPTGLRGTYEQYF.

About this clone itself: Other nucleotide sequences in the sample specify the same CDR3. This sequence joins TRBV5-1 and TRBJ2-7, with 9 nucleotides matching TRBD1. CDR3 length equals 14 residues. Germline CDR1 reads SGHRS; CDR2 reads YFSETQ. Trimming cost V 4 bases and J 0 bases; bases outside gene matches: 2. For the CDR3, the DNA is TGCGCCAGCAGCCCGGGACAGGGCTCCTACGAGCAGTACTTC. It encodes CASSPGQGSYEQYF.

The chain couples TRBV18 to TRBJ2-7, with D perhaps TRBD2 (6 bases). CDR3 length equals 12 residues. Trimming shortened V by 3 bases and J by 6 bases, and 9 bases separated the two germline ends. In germline, CDR1 is KGHSH, CDR2 LQKENI. The CDR3 DNA is TGTGCCAGCTCACCGACTAGTTCCGAGCAGTACTTC. This sequence encodes CASSPTSSEQYF.

The chain has TRBV19 and TRBJ2-3; possibly TRBD2 for D (5 bases). Germline-derived CDR1 and CDR2 are LNHDA and SQIVND (reference sequence). The CDR3 spans 14 residues. Trimming removed 7 bases at V and 1 base at J, with 12 bases between. CDR3 DNA: TGTGCCAGTATCGGAGAGCGGCGCACAGATACGCAGTATTTT. As protein: CASIGERRTDTQYF.

This rearrangement joins TRBV6-5 to TRBJ2-7; perhaps D is TRBD1 or TRBD2 (5 bases each). The V gene's germline CDR1 is MNHEY and CDR2 SVGAGI. The CDR3 is made up of 13 amino acids. Trimming pared 6 bases from V and 5 bases from J, leaving 14 bases between. The CDR3 region has the DNA TGTGCCAGCAGCCGGGGCAGTGCACACGAGCAGTACTTC. Protein product: CASSRGSAHEQYF.

The gene calls are TRBV6-5 and TRBJ2-5; D is possibly TRBD2 (6 bases). Germline-derived CDR1 and CDR2 are MNHEY and SVGAGI. V lost 10 bases and J 5 bases, leaving 11 bases between the germline ends. CDR3 length: 11 amino acids. CDR3 amino acids: CATIGGETQYF. CDR3 nucleotides: TGTGCCACCATTGGGGGGGAGACCCAGTACTTC.

The chain uses TRBV7-6 and TRBJ2-7; 12 bases map to TRBD2. From germline, CDR1 is SGHVS and CDR2 FNYEAQ. The CDR3 has 18 amino acids. V dropped 5 bases and J dropped 4; count of bases not matched to a gene: 15. The CDR3 reads CASSPRGGSSGREYEQYF. CDR3 coding DNA: TGTGCCAGCAGCCCCCGGGGAGGTTCTAGCGGGAGGGAGTACGAGCAGTACTTC.

The CDR3: CASSYSIRNNYGYTF. CDR3 in DNA: TGTGCCAGCAGTTACTCGATCCGGAACAATTATGGCTACACCTTC. The rearrangement links TRBV6-5 to TRBJ1-2; D remains unclear. The CDR3 consists of 15 residues. V was pared by 0 bases and J by 5 bases, with 13 bases between. Looked up from germline, CDR1 is MNHEY and CDR2 is SVGAGI.

The chain employs TRBV6-1 and TRBJ1-6; no firm D call. The CDR3 extends over 14 amino acids. Looked up from germline, CDR1 is MNHNS and CDR2 is SASEGT. Trimming took 4 bases from V and 8 from J, leaving 12 bases between them. CDR3 amino acids: CASSALTWYSPLHF. In DNA form, the CDR3 reads TGTGCCAGCAGTGCCCTTACCTGGTATTCACCCCTCCACTTT.

The V gene is TRBV28, the J gene TRBJ2-6; possibly TRBD1 for D (6 bases). From germline, CDR1 is MDHEN and CDR2 SYDVKM. This CDR3 has 16 amino acids. Trimming shortened V by 7 bases and J by 1 base, and 14 bases separated the two germline ends. CDR3 DNA: TGTGCCAGCACCGGACAGTCGATTTCTGGGGCCAACGTCCTGACTTTC. Translated: CASTGQSISGANVLTF.

J is TRBJ2-5 and V is TRBV18; tentatively, D is TRBD2 (6 bases). Germline CDR1 and CDR2: KGHSH and LQKENI. Trimming removed 2 bases from V and 4 bases from J, with 14 bases in between. This CDR3 comprises 15 residues. CDR3 sequence (DNA): TGTGCCAGCTCACCAGCAGGGTTGGGAGGAGAGACCCAGTACTTC. Its translation: CASSPAGLGGETQYF.

This chain uses TRBV6-5 with TRBJ2-5; tentative D call: TRBD2 (6 bases). V was cut by 4 bases and J by 4 bases, with 16 bases left in between. CDR1 MNHEY and CDR2 SVGAGI come from the germline V gene. This CDR3 region has 15 residues. CDR3 protein: CASSFLGDGGETQYF. CDR3 DNA: TGTGCCAGCAGTTTCCTCGGGGACGGGGGAGAGACCCAGTACTTC.

This chain connects TRBV15 to TRBJ2-3; D unclear. Germline CDR1 and CDR2: LNHNV and YYDKDF (reference sequence). V was clipped by 4 bases and J by 1 base, with 9 bases between them. There are 14 residues in the CDR3. The CDR3 sequence: CATSKSVGTDTQYF. Written as DNA, the CDR3 is TGTGCCACCAGCAAAAGCGTCGGCACAGATACGCAGTATTTT.

V and J are TRBV6-8 and TRBJ1-2; no definite D call. V was clipped by 6 bases and J by 7 bases, with 12 bases between them. Germline-derived CDR1 and CDR2 are MNHGY and SAAAGT. The CDR3 contains 12 residues. DNA for the CDR3: TGTGCCAGCAGATTCTGCAAGAGTGGCTACACCTTC. Residues: CASRFCKSGYTF.

J is TRBJ2-1 and V is TRBV27; 13 nucleotides align to TRBD2. V gave up 5 bases and J gave up 8 bases; unmatched junction bases: 12. Germline values: CDR1 MNHEY, CDR2 SMNVEV (reference sequence). The CDR3 has 17 residues. The CDR3 is CASSPRTSGRSTHEQFF. CDR3 bases: TGTGCCAGCAGTCCCCGGACTAGCGGGAGATCGACCCATGAGCAGTTCTTC.

This clone was seen once. The V and J genes are TRBV11-3 and TRBJ2-7; D may correspond to TRBD1 or TRBD2 (5 bases each). V was trimmed by 5 bases and J by 2 bases, leaving 13 bases between them. The CDR3 runs to 14 residues. Looked up from germline, CDR1 is SGHNT and CDR2 is YENEEA. CDR3 region: CASSARDGPYEQYF. CDR3 DNA sequence: TGTGCCAGCAGCGCCCGGGACGGACCCTACGAGCAGTACTTC.

V usage is TRBV10-1 and J usage is TRBJ1-3, with no clear D. Germline V gene lookup returns CDR1 WNHNN and CDR2 SYGVQD (reference sequence). This CDR3 has 15 amino acids. V lost 3 bases, J lost 1 base, and 10 bases lay in between. The CDR3 here is CASSDSAGSGNTIYF. Written as DNA, the CDR3 is TGCGCCAGCAGTGATTCGGCTGGGTCTGGAAACACCATATATTTT.

This clone was picked up one time. The chain employs TRBV6-1 and TRBJ1-2; 10 positions match TRBD1. This CDR3 is built from 16 residues. The V and J ends lost 4 bases and 6 bases, in that order; junction bases with no gene match: 11. Germline V lookup: CDR1 MNHNS, CDR2 SASEGT. The CDR3 reads CASSVTRQGAFNGYTF. In DNA form, the CDR3 reads TGTGCCAGCAGTGTAACGAGACAGGGGGCATTTAATGGCTACACCTTC.